This T cell receptor (beta chain) was recorded in a study of T-cell memory formation after mild COVID-19. Broader study findings: Most CD4+ clones that shrank were in CM and EM, while CD8+ ones turned up in EMRA. Some responding clones appeared in pre-infection memory, suggesting cross-reactive memory joined. Contracting clones from day 15 to 85 had balanced CD4/CD8; later expanders favoured CD4+.

5'RACE, which relied on constant-segment primers, yielded TCR alpha and TCR beta cDNA libraries carrying sample barcodes and UMIs. TCRdb re-called the 5' RACE reads with MiXCR, one entry per CDR3 protein. This sample has 120,000 or so distinct CDR3 sequences, with more than 15% found just once. On this clonotype: Antigen specificity is unknown.

Trimming cost V 2 bases and J 4 bases, with 11 bases left between them. This CDR3 comprises 14 residues. The germline V gene encodes CDR1 SGHRS and CDR2 YFSETQ. The chain recombines TRBV5-1 with TRBJ2-3; the D gene is possibly TRBD2 (6 bases). The sample comprised PBMCs or a T cell subset sorted from them (not recorded which). The clonotype was recovered from a man younger than 35 who had mild COVID-19 (a few samples of this study predate the infection). Cell type and time point are not known. CDR3 in amino acids: CASSFGSVADTQYF. The CDR3 DNA reads as TGCGCCAGCAGCTTCGGGAGTGTTGCAGATACGCAGTATTTT.